This T cell receptor (beta chain) appears in the sequencing data of a study of T cells after yellow fever vaccination. Conversion of TCR transcripts into cDNA relied on 5'RACE template switching, which added a universal primer site and UMIs. MiXCR was run by TCRdb on the 5' RACE reads, yielding one entry per CDR3 protein. The sample comprises more than 200,000 distinct CDR3 sequences, approximately 3.8% of which are singletons, and 15% to 20% rests with the top ten. The CDR3 extends over 17 amino acids. Germline-derived CDR1 and CDR2 are SGHNT and YENEEA. V shed 3 bases and J 4 bases; nucleotides not matched to a gene: 8.

This TCR derives from a man younger than 35 who received the YFV17D yellow fever vaccine. The sequenced sample was PBMCs, obtained 15 days after the yellow fever booster vaccination. The genes are TRBV11-3 and TRBJ2-3; 12 bases match TRBD2. CDR3 residues: CASSLSSGGAGADTQYF. The CDR3 DNA follows: TGTGCCAGCAGCTTGTCTAGCGGGGGGGCCGGGGCAGATACGCAGTATTTT.